The 27 T cell receptor beta chains below were found in one sample sequenced in a study of T cells in localized non-small cell lung cancer. Libraries were prepared by immunoSEQ multiplex PCR; TCRdb keeps only in-frame clonotypes and omits some of them. In the table there are tens of thousands of clones, around 90% of which are singletons. The specimen comprised peripheral blood, sampled before any cancer treatment. All receptors come from a woman aged 35-75 years with stage I squamous cell lung carcinoma.

A single count supports this clone. V usage is TRBV18 and J usage is TRBJ2-7; D unresolved. The CDR3 is made up of 11 amino acids. Germline V gene data show CDR1 as KGHSH and CDR2 as LQKENI. Deletions cut 8 bases from V and 6 bases from J, with 11 bases between. This CDR3 reads CASQFGGEQYF. CDR3 bases: TGTGCCAGCCAATTTGGCGGCGAGCAGTACTTC.

The chain recombines TRBV6-5 with TRBJ1-1, with D tentatively TRBD1 (5 bases). The CDR3 extends over 13 amino acids. V dropped 6 bases and J dropped 3 bases, with 11 bases sitting between them. CDR1 is MNHEY and CDR2 is SVGAGI in the germline V gene. The CDR3 is CASRAREYTEAFF. CDR3 in DNA: TGTGCCAGCAGAGCCAGGGAGTACACTGAAGCTTTCTTT.

The chain employs TRBV16 and TRBJ1-2, with D maybe TRBD1 (6 bases). This CDR3 is built from 15 residues. Germline V lookup: CDR1 KGHSY, CDR2 FQNENV. V was trimmed by 3 bases and J by 0 bases, leaving 11 bases between them. The CDR3 loop reads CASSHATGTNYGYTF. In DNA, the CDR3 is TGTGCCAGCAGCCATGCGACAGGTACTAACTATGGCTACACCTTC.

The J gene is TRBJ1-2, the V gene TRBV15; 10 bases line up with TRBD1. Germline CDR1 LNHNV, CDR2 YYDKDF (reference sequence). The CDR3 is 16 amino acids. After removal of 0 bases from V and 8 bases from J, the junction contained 9 bases not matched to a gene. The DNA for the CDR3 is TGTGCCACCAGCAGAGACTCCCGACAGGGGGCAGAGGGCTACACCTTC. Amino acid sequence: CATSRDSRQGAEGYTF.

The V gene is TRBV5-4, the J gene TRBJ2-5, with D possibly called TRBD1 or TRBD2 (6 bases each). Germline CDR1 and CDR2: SGHNT and YYREEE (reference sequence). The CDR3 length is 14 residues. V was pared by 3 bases and J by 4 bases, with 13 bases between. The CDR3 sequence is CASSSWGAGETQYF. The CDR3 nucleotides read TGTGCCAGCAGCTCCTGGGGGGCAGGAGAGACCCAGTACTTC.

The rearrangement links TRBV6-1 to TRBJ2-7, with D perhaps matching TRBD2 (6 bases). The germline V gene has CDR1 MNHNS and CDR2 SASEGT. The CDR3 has 18 amino acids. Trimming pared 0 bases from V and 0 bases from J, leaving 18 bases between. CDR3 sequence reads: CASSEAHRSGPSSYEQYF. The CDR3 nucleotides are TGTGCCAGCAGTGAAGCGCATAGGAGCGGGCCGAGCTCCTACGAGCAGTACTTC.

V is TRBV7-8 and J is TRBJ2-1, with 7 bases identical to TRBD1. Trimming took 2 bases from V and 4 from J; bases not matched to a gene: 5. Looked up from germline, CDR1 is SGHVS and CDR2 is FQNEAQ. This CDR3 is built from 15 residues. DNA of the CDR3: TGTGCCAGCAGCTTAACCCCGACAGGGTACAATGAGCAGTTCTTC. As protein: CASSLTPTGYNEQFF. The variable domain in full, with the rest retrieved from reference TRBV7-8 and TRBJ2-1, is GAGVSQSPRYKVAKRGQDVALRCDPISGHVSLFWYQQALGQGPEFLTYFQNEAQLDKSGLPSDRFFAERPEGSVSTLKIQRTQQEDSAVYLCASSLTPTGYNEQFFGPGTRLTVL.

The chain carries TRBV10-3 and TRBJ1-5, with no clear D. The CDR3 length is 15 residues. V was cut by 2 bases and J by 0 bases, with 8 bases left in between. CDR1 is ENHRY and CDR2 is SYGVKD in the germline V gene. The CDR3 reads CAISEGGNSNQPQHF. CDR3 DNA sequence: TGTGCCATCAGTGAGGGAGGGAATAGCAATCAGCCCCAGCATTTT.

The CDR3 nucleotides read TGTGCCAGCAGCCCCTACTCGGGACTGACTGAAAAACTGTTTTTT. Its protein is CASSPYSGLTEKLFF. The chain has TRBV7-2 and TRBJ1-4; a weak D match, TRBD1 (5 bases). CDR3 length equals 15 residues. Germline V CDR1 and CDR2: SGHTA, FQGNSA. V lost 5 bases, J lost 7 bases, and 17 bases lay in between.

This clone was seen a handful of times. The chain recombines TRBV6-5 with TRBJ1-6; perhaps TRBD1 as D (5 bases). With 5 bases removed from V and 10 bases from J, the gap between germline ends came to 15 bases. Germline V gives CDR1 MNHEY, CDR2 SVGAGI. The CDR3 has 14 residues. The CDR3 loop is CASSLRGAGSPLHF. Written as DNA, the CDR3 is TGTGCCAGCAGTCTTAGGGGCGCTGGGTCACCCCTCCACTTT.

This chain uses TRBV28 with TRBJ2-1; unclear D gene. Germline CDR1 MDHEN, CDR2 SYDVKM. The CDR3 length is 15 residues. The V gene lost 5 bases and the J gene lost 2 bases, with 13 bases spanning the gap. The CDR3 protein is CASSPVGTAYNEQFF. CDR3 bases: TGTGCCAGCAGTCCCGTGGGAACCGCCTACAATGAGCAGTTCTTC.

This chain connects TRBV5-4 to TRBJ2-7; no clear D. V gave up 0 bases and J gave up 6 bases, with 16 bases separating them. This CDR3 spans 15 amino acids. In germline, CDR1 is SGHNT, CDR2 YYREEE (reference sequence). CDR3 region: CASSLAITADAEQYF. In DNA, the CDR3 is TGTGCCAGCAGCTTGGCCATTACGGCCGACGCCGAGCAGTACTTC.

This clone has a single count. This chain uses TRBV9 with TRBJ1-2, with D possibly matching TRBD1 (5 bases). V was trimmed by 4 bases and J by 8 bases, leaving 21 bases between them. The CDR3 covers 15 residues. Per germline, CDR1 SGDLS and CDR2 YYNGEE. This CDR3 reads CASSTAWGELAGYTF. CDR3 DNA: TGTGCCAGCAGCACCGCGTGGGGGGAACTCGCGGGCTACACCTTC. The full variable domain, its missing parts supplied by reference TRBV9 and TRBJ1-2, is DSGVTQTPKHLITATGQRVTLRCSPRSGDLSVYWYQQSLDQGLQFLIQYYNGEERAKGNILERFSAQQFPDLHSELNLSSLELGDSALYFCASSTAWGELAGYTFGSGTRLTVV.

The rearrangement uses TRBV5-4 and TRBJ2-5, with D unclear. The J call is doubtful: the DNA matches TRBJ2-7 better. The CDR3 has 14 amino acids. Germline-derived CDR1 and CDR2 are SGHNT and YYREEE (reference sequence). This chain's CDR3 is CASSQDGERFEQYF. The CDR3 DNA reads TGTGCCAGCAGCCAAGACGGCGAGCGTTTCGAGCAGTACTTC.

This chain links TRBV6-6 with TRBJ2-3; 9 nucleotides line up with TRBD1. The CDR3 contains 16 residues. The trim removed 4 bases at V and 5 bases at J, leaving 10 bases unmatched. Germline lookup yields CDR1 MNHNY and CDR2 SVGAGI (reference sequence). CDR3 amino acids: CASSFYRDRDEDTQYF. The CDR3 region has the DNA TGTGCCAGCAGTTTTTACCGGGACAGGGATGAAGATACGCAGTATTTT.

The chain combines TRBV30 with TRBJ2-5; 12 bases agree with TRBD1. CDR3 length: 14 residues. The V gene's germline CDR1 is GTSNPN and CDR2 SVGIG (reference sequence). The ends lost 1 base at V and 11 bases at J; junction bases unmatched: 8. CDR3 DNA sequence: TGTGCCTGGAGTGCCGGGACAGGGGGCAGGGAGCAGTACTTC. Its translation is CAWSAGTGGREQYF.

V gene TRBV27 combines with J gene TRBJ2-7; TRBD2 might be the D (5 bases). CDR3 length: 12 amino acids. V was pared by 2 bases and J by 3 bases, with 5 bases between. Germline values: CDR1 MNHEY, CDR2 SMNVEV (reference sequence). This CDR3 reads CASSLEGYEQYF. In DNA, the CDR3 is TGTGCCAGCAGTTTAGAGGGCTACGAGCAGTACTTC.

V and J are TRBV5-1 and TRBJ1-2; TRBD1 might be the D (6 bases). CDR1 and CDR2 from the germline V gene are SGHRS and YFSETQ. The CDR3 length is 13 residues. V was clipped by 4 bases and J by 5 bases, with 12 bases between them. CDR3 sequence (DNA): TGCGCCAGCAGCCCGGACAGCAAGTATGGCTACACCTTC. Translated: CASSPDSKYGYTF.

The CDR3 spells CASSGQPSSGANVLTF. The CDR3 DNA follows: TGTGCCAGCAGTGGACAGCCCAGCTCTGGGGCCAACGTCCTGACTTTC. The chain couples TRBV2 to TRBJ2-6, with a tentative D call TRBD1 (5 bases). V lost 4 bases, J lost 0 bases, and 10 bases lay in between. CDR3 length equals 16 residues. Germline CDR1 reads SNHLY; CDR2 reads FYNNEI.

This clone was detected only a few times. The rearrangement uses TRBV29-1 and TRBJ1-2; no reliable D call. CDR3 length: 13 amino acids. V shed 4 bases and J shed 5 bases, with 14 bases lying between them. Germline V gene sequence: CDR1 SQVTM, CDR2 ANQGSEA. CDR3 nucleotide sequence: TGCAGCGTTGGGGAGACTGCGGATTATGGCTACACCTTC. Amino acids: CSVGETADYGYTF. Variable domain in full (rest from reference TRBV29-1 and TRBJ1-2): SAVISQKPSRDICQRGTSLTIQCQVDSQVTMMFWYRQQPGQSLTLIATANQGSEATYESGFVIDKFPISRPNLTFSTLTVSNMSPEDSSIYLCSVGETADYGYTFGSGTRLTVV.

The genes are TRBV19 and TRBJ1-2; possibly TRBD1 for D (6 bases). The V end was cut by 6 bases, the J end by 2 bases, with 16 bases between. Germline V gene sequence: CDR1 LNHDA, CDR2 SQIVND (reference sequence). The CDR3 contains 15 residues. In nucleotides, the CDR3 is TGTGCCAGTAGGGATAGGGGGGAAAGAAACTATGGCTACACCTTC. This translates into CASRDRGERNYGYTF.

The rearrangement uses TRBV5-1 and TRBJ1-5, with TRBD1 identical over 8 bases. This CDR3 spans 17 amino acids. The trim removed 4 bases at V and 2 bases at J, leaving 11 bases unmatched. Germline values: CDR1 SGHRS, CDR2 YFSETQ. The CDR3 region has the DNA TGCGCCAGCAGCCTTCGACCGACAGGGGAAGGCAATCAGCCCCAGCATTTT. Residues: CASSLRPTGEGNQPQHF. Full variable domain (missing parts from reference TRBV5-1 and TRBJ1-5): KAGVTQTPRYLIKTRGQQVTLSCSPISGHRSVSWYQQTPGQGLQFLFEYFSETQRNKGNFPGRFSGRQFSNSRSEMNVSTLELGDSALYLCASSLRPTGEGNQPQHFGDGTRLSIL.

This clone was seen a handful of times. This sequence joins TRBV5-6 and TRBJ2-3; 7 bases are shared with TRBD2. Germline loops: CDR1 SGHDT, CDR2 YYEEEE. The length of the CDR3 is 14 residues. V lost 6 bases, J lost 3 bases, and 7 bases stayed unmatched. CDR3 bases: TGTGCCAGCATCCTCGGGGGGACGACAGATACGCAGTATTTT. It translates to CASILGGTTDTQYF. Using reference TRBV5-6 and TRBJ2-3 for the parts outside the CDR3, the full variable domain is DAGVTQSPTHLIKTRGQQVTLRCSPKSGHDTVSWYQQALGQGPQFIFQYYEEEERQRGNFPDRFSGHQFPNYSSELNVNALLLGDSALYLCASILGGTTDTQYFGPGTRLTVL.

This clone was seen a single time. The rearrangement joins TRBV6-1 to TRBJ2-7; D might be TRBD1 (5 bases). Trimming stripped 1 base from V and 2 bases from J, with 15 bases between. Per the germline V gene, CDR1 is MNHNS and CDR2 is SASEGT. This CDR3 contains 16 residues. The CDR3 here is CASSEGGWGRPYEQYF. CDR3 bases: TGTGCCAGCAGTGAAGGGGGTTGGGGCAGACCCTACGAGCAGTACTTC.

This clone appeared once. The J gene is TRBJ2-5, the V gene TRBV7-7; 7 nucleotides align to TRBD2. Per germline, CDR1 SSHAT and CDR2 FNYEAQ (reference sequence). The CDR3 is 14 amino acids. CDR3 amino acids: CAVGGGSGQETQYF. The CDR3 nucleotides are TGTGCTGTGGGGGGAGGGAGCGGGCAAGAGACCCAGTACTTC. The whole variable domain, remainder taken from reference TRBV7-7 and TRBJ2-5, is GAGVSQSPRYKVTKRGQDVTLRCDPISSHATLYWYQQALGQGPEFLTYFNYEAQPDKSGLPSDRFSAERPEGSISTLTIQRTEQRDSAMYRCAVGGGSGQETQYFGPGTRLLVL.

The chain recombines TRBV5-5 with TRBJ1-1; D is uncertain. V was clipped by 2 bases and J by 1 base, with 12 bases between them. Germline CDR1 reads SGHKS; CDR2 reads YYEKEE (reference sequence). The length of the CDR3 is 15 residues. The CDR3 protein is CASSFPLRANTEAFF. The CDR3 DNA reads as TGTGCCAGCAGCTTCCCCCTCCGGGCGAACACTGAAGCTTTCTTT.

The CDR3 DNA reads TGTGCCAGCAGGGGGAACTCCCCAAACTATGGCTACACCTTC. This translates into CASRGNSPNYGYTF. The chain is built from TRBV2 and TRBJ1-2; D is undetermined. Germline CDR1 reads SNHLY; CDR2 reads FYNNEI. V lost 6 bases to trimming and J lost 2 bases, with 13 bases between them. This CDR3 contains 14 residues.